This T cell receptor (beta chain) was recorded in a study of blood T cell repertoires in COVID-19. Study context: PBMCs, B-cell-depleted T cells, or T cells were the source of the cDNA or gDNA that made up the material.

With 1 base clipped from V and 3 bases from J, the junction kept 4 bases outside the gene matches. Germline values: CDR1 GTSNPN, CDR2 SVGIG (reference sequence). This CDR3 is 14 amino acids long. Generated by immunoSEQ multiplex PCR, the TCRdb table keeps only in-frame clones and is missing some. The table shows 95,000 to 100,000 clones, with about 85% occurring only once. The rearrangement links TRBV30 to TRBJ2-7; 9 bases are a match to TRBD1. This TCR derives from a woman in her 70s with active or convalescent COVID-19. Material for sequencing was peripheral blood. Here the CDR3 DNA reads TGTGCCTGGAGTGCGGGGACAGGGCTCTACGAGCAGTACTTC. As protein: CAWSAGTGLYEQYF.